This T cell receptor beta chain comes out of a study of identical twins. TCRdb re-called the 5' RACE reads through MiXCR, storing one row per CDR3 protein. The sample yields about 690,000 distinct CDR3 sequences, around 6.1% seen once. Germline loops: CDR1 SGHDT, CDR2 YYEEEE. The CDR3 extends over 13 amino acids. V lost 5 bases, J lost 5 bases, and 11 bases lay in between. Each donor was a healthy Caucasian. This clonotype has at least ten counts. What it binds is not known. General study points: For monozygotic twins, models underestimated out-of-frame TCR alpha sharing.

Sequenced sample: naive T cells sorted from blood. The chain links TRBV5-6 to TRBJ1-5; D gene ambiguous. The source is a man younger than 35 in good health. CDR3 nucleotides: TGTGCCAGCAGTTGGAAGGAGGATCAGCCCCAGCATTTT. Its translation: CASSWKEDQPQHF.